This entry lists 22 T cell receptor beta chains sequenced from one sample in a study of blood T cell repertoires in COVID-19 (TCRdb year 2020). The library relied on the immunoSEQ multiplex PCR assay. TCRdb provides this immuneACCESS table in a form limited to in-frame rearrangements. Some clones are lacking; in checked studies, under half of them reflect an unresolved V gene, and why the rest are absent is not known. The sample has 400,000 or so clones on record, over 75% of them singletons. The ten largest clonotypes hold roughly 1.1% of the sample. Sequenced sample: PBMCs or T cells enriched from blood (not recorded which). These receptors all come from a man aged 25 to 40 who had recovered from COVID-19.

The chain couples TRBV7-2 to TRBJ1-5; D not certain. Trimming removed 1 base at V and 7 bases at J, with 8 bases between. The V gene's germline CDR1 is SGHTA and CDR2 FQGNSA. This CDR3 comprises 13 residues. The CDR3 here is CASSLGQLQPQHF. Written as DNA, the CDR3 is TGTGCCAGCAGCTTAGGACAACTCCAGCCCCAGCATTTT.

The V and J genes are TRBV6-5 and TRBJ2-5; TRBD1 aligns across 8 bases. The CDR3 runs 14 residues. Germline values: CDR1 MNHEY, CDR2 SVGAGI. V trimming: 6 bases; J trimming: 1 base; junction bases outside the gene matches: 4. The CDR3 region has the DNA TGTGCCAGCAGCCCGGGACAGGTCCAAGAGACCCAGTACTTC. It yields the protein CASSPGQVQETQYF.

The CDR3 nucleotides are TGCGCCAGCAGATCTGGGGCTCGAGAAGCTTTCTTT. Protein sequence: CASRSGAREAFF. The chain is built from TRBV5-1 and TRBJ1-1; TRBD1 is a possible D gene (5 bases). CDR3 length equals 12 residues. The V gene's germline CDR1 is SGHRS and CDR2 YFSETQ. Trimming left V 5 bases short and J 8 bases short, with 13 bases between.

The chain uses TRBV29-1 and TRBJ2-1; the D gene is possibly TRBD2 (6 bases). Looked up from germline, CDR1 is SQVTM and CDR2 is ANQGSEA. The V end was cut by 7 bases, the J end by 0 bases, with 13 bases between. The CDR3 runs 14 residues. CDR3 bases: TGCAGCGCTTGGACTACTGTCTCCTACAATGAGCAGTTCTTC. This encodes CSAWTTVSYNEQFF.

The rearrangement uses TRBV18 and TRBJ1-1; TRBD1 might be the D (5 bases). V shed 2 bases and J shed 4 bases, with 11 bases lying between them. CDR3 size: 14 residues. Per the germline V gene, CDR1 is KGHSH and CDR2 is LQKENI. As DNA, the CDR3 is TGTGCCAGCTCACCAGGCAGGGTCGGCACTGAAGCTTTCTTT. Residues: CASSPGRVGTEAFF.

The V call is TRBV19, the J call TRBJ1-1; TRBD1 might be the D (5 bases). Germline CDR1 is LNHDA and CDR2 is SQIVND (reference sequence). The CDR3 contains 16 residues. V lost 4 bases, J lost 0 bases, and 15 bases lay in between. In nucleotides, the CDR3 is TGTGCCAGTAGTACCCCGAGGCCGGGGGTGAACACTGAAGCTTTCTTT. Translating gives CASSTPRPGVNTEAFF.

The chain joins TRBV7-9 to TRBJ2-5; TRBD2 is a possible D gene (6 bases). Germline CDR1 reads SEHNR; CDR2 reads FQNEAQ (reference sequence). This CDR3 comprises 16 residues. Trimming cost V 0 bases and J 1 base, with 12 bases left between them. For the CDR3, the DNA is TGTGCCAGCAGCTTAGCGTGGGGTAGCGGCCAAGAGACCCAGTACTTC. It is translated as CASSLAWGSGQETQYF.

V gene TRBV28 combines with J gene TRBJ1-6; D call uncertain. V was cut by 5 bases and J by 10 bases, with 15 bases left in between. From germline, CDR1 is MDHEN and CDR2 SYDVKM. The CDR3 has 14 residues. CDR3 nucleotide sequence: TGTGCCAGCAGTCCCGACCGACTACAATCACCCCTCCACTTT. Protein: CASSPDRLQSPLHF. The whole variable domain, filled in from reference TRBV28 and TRBJ1-6, reads DVKVTQSSRYLVKRTGEKVFLECVQDMDHENMFWYRQDPGLGLRLIYFSYDVKMKEKGDIPEGYSVSREKKERFSLILESASTNQTSMYLCASSPDRLQSPLHFGNGTRLTVT.

This chain links TRBV18 with TRBJ1-2; unclear D gene. This CDR3 is built from 14 residues. The germline CDR1 and CDR2 sequences are KGHSH and LQKENI. The ends were cut back, 3 bases at V and 4 bases at J, with 12 bases in the middle. CDR3 region: CASSPPYGSYGYTF. DNA of the CDR3: TGTGCCAGCTCACCCCCTTACGGGAGCTATGGCTACACCTTC.

The chain couples TRBV7-9 to TRBJ1-6; 11 bases fit TRBD1. This CDR3 comprises 13 residues. V trimming: 8 bases; J trimming: 10 bases; junction bases outside the gene matches: 4. Per germline, CDR1 SEHNR and CDR2 FQNEAQ (reference sequence). CDR3 nucleotides: TGTGCCAGCGCGGGACAGGGGGAATCACCCCTCCACTTT. Translated: CASAGQGESPLHF.

The V call is TRBV28, the J call TRBJ1-1; 7 bases match TRBD1. V was pared by 6 bases and J by 2 bases, with 9 bases of the junction left unmatched. CDR3 size: 15 residues. CDR1 is MDHEN and CDR2 is SYDVKM in the germline V gene. CDR3 region: CASSNQQGFNTEAFF. The CDR3 coding sequence is TGTGCCAGCAGCAATCAACAGGGGTTCAACACTGAAGCTTTCTTT.

V gene TRBV5-8 combines with J gene TRBJ2-5; D remains unclear. The CDR3 covers 16 residues. Looked up from germline, CDR1 is SGHTS and CDR2 is YDEGEE. V was pared by 3 bases and J by 2 bases, with 17 bases between. The CDR3 coding sequence is TGTGCCAGCAGCTCCGGCAGCGCGCGGTGGCAAGAGACCCAGTACTTC. Translation gives CASSSGSARWQETQYF.

This clone showed up just once. The V and J genes are TRBV3-1 (or the pseudogene TRBV3-2) and TRBJ1-1; D not certain. There are 13 residues in the CDR3. Germline assignment: CDR1 LGHDT and CDR2 YNNKEL (reference sequence). Trimming removed 3 bases from V and 1 base from J, with 6 bases in between. The DNA of the CDR3 is TGTGCCAGCAGCCACGGAGAGAACACTGAAGCTTTCTTT. As protein: CASSHGENTEAFF.

V gene TRBV11-2 combines with J gene TRBJ1-1; the D is unclear. The CDR3 length is 14 residues. V lost 0 bases to trimming and J lost 4 bases, with 9 bases between them. The germline V gene has CDR1 SGHAT and CDR2 FQNNGV. The CDR3, as DNA: TGTGCCAGCAGCTTAGATCGGGAGCTCACTGAAGCTTTCTTT. Its protein product is CASSLDRELTEAFF.

The chain recombines TRBV12-3 or TRBV12-4 with TRBJ1-2; D not resolved. V lost 7 bases and J lost 2, with 11 bases in between. This CDR3 is 13 amino acids long. The CDR3 reads CASTKTLNYGYTF. CDR3 DNA: TGTGCCAGCACCAAGACATTAAACTATGGCTACACCTTC.

V usage is TRBV29-1 and J usage is TRBJ1-4; 7 nucleotides line up with TRBD1. V shed 0 bases, J shed 6 bases, and the junction held 25 bases outside the gene matches. Per the germline V gene, CDR1 is SQVTM and CDR2 is ANQGSEA. This CDR3 is 21 amino acids long. DNA of the CDR3: TGCAGCGTTGAAGATGGTAGCAAGTCGGGACAGACTGTCGGGGGGGATGAAAAACTGTTTTTT. As protein: CSVEDGSKSGQTVGGDEKLFF.

Many counts were recorded for this clone. The chain joins TRBV15 to TRBJ1-5; 9 bases fit TRBD1. Unmatched junction bases numbered 5, after V lost 3 bases and J lost 8 bases. Germline CDR1 and CDR2: LNHNV and YYDKDF (reference sequence). CDR3 length equals 14 residues. CDR3 coding DNA: TGTGCCACCAGCAGGGACAGGGGTGCCGAGCCCCAGCATTTT. Its translation: CATSRDRGAEPQHF.

This clone was recorded only once. The J gene is TRBJ2-3, the V gene TRBV27; 9 positions agree with TRBD2. Germline assignment: CDR1 MNHEY and CDR2 SMNVEV (reference sequence). The CDR3 extends over 17 amino acids. V was pared by 0 bases and J by 0 bases, with 4 bases of the junction left unmatched. The CDR3 nucleotides read TGTGCCAGCAGTTTATCAATACTAGCGGGTAGCACAGATACGCAGTATTTT. It codes for CASSLSILAGSTDTQYF.

This clone appeared a single time. CDR3 protein: CASSFELRDEQFF. The CDR3 coding sequence is TGTGCCAGCAGCTTCGAATTGAGGGATGAGCAGTTCTTC. V usage is TRBV5-4 and J usage is TRBJ2-1; TRBD2 is a possible D gene (5 bases). Germline V gene lookup returns CDR1 SGHNT and CDR2 YYREEE (reference sequence). Trimming shortened V by 2 bases and J by 8 bases, and 11 bases separated the two germline ends. The CDR3 sequence is 13 residues long. Supplemented by reference TRBV5-4 and TRBJ2-1, the full variable domain reads ETGVTQSPTHLIKTRGQQVTLRCSSQSGHNTVSWYQQALGQGPQFIFQYYREEENGRGNFPPRFSGLQFPNYSSELNVNALELDDSALYLCASSFELRDEQFFGPGTRLTVL.

V and J are TRBV4-1 and TRBJ2-7; D gene uncertain. From germline, CDR1 is MGHRA and CDR2 YSYEKL. The V and J ends lost 4 bases and 0 bases respectively, with 16 bases between them. The CDR3 runs to 16 residues. The CDR3 sequence: CASSPLPRGSSYEQYF. CDR3 nucleotide sequence: TGCGCCAGCAGCCCCCTCCCACGCGGCAGCTCCTACGAGCAGTACTTC.

This clone was detected once. The chain is built from TRBV5-1 and TRBJ2-3, with TRBD1 matching 8 bases. Germline CDR1 and CDR2: SGHRS and YFSETQ. CDR3 length equals 15 residues. The ends lost 4 bases at V and 2 bases at J; junction bases unmatched: 6. Written as DNA, the CDR3 is TGCGCCAGCAGCCTGACGGGACAGGACACAGATACGCAGTATTTT. This sequence encodes CASSLTGQDTDTQYF. The full variable domain, completed using reference TRBV5-1 and TRBJ2-3, is KAGVTQTPRYLIKTRGQQVTLSCSPISGHRSVSWYQQTPGQGLQFLFEYFSETQRNKGNFPGRFSGRQFSNSRSEMNVSTLELGDSALYLCASSLTGQDTDTQYFGPGTRLTVL.

The rearrangement joins TRBV5-8 to TRBJ1-5; 7 bases agree with TRBD1. Germline CDR1 reads SGHTS; CDR2 reads YDEGEE. Losses at the gene ends were 4 bases for V and 7 bases for J; bases not matched to a gene: 11. This CDR3 contains 15 residues. The DNA of the CDR3 is TGTGCCAGCAGCAGAAATACAGGGGTGGACCAGCCCCAGCATTTT. Its translation: CASSRNTGVDQPQHF.